One TCR beta chain is described in this entry. What it binds is not known. The data are from a study of cytomegalovirus exposure and HLA in healthy donors. Findings and limits, study-wide: Among the most significant clusters, several appeared linked to common viral pathogens in a later analysis.

The PCR ran on 60 Vbeta and 13 Jbeta primers. Sequencing was performed with immunoSEQ multiplex PCR; in TCRdb, only in-frame clones are kept and a portion is missing. The top ten clones hold roughly 4% of a sample with about 300,000 clones, roughly 88% of them seen once. The V gene lost 7 bases and the J gene lost 0 bases, with 12 bases spanning the gap. This CDR3 comprises 15 residues. The germline CDR1 and CDR2 sequences are LNHDA and SQIVND (reference sequence). The sequenced sample was PBMCs. This receptor was obtained from a man aged 35 to 55 in good health and CMV-seropositive. This chain uses TRBV19 with TRBJ2-2; D may be TRBD1 (6 bases). CDR3 nucleotide sequence: TGTGCCAGTACCAAACAGGGCCCGAACACCGGGGAGCTGTTTTTT. Protein product: CASTKQGPNTGELFF.